This T cell receptor (beta chain) was profiled in a study of shared clonotypes between healthy human individuals. This CDR3 region has 15 residues. V trimming: 8 bases; J trimming: 0 bases; junction bases outside the gene matches: 9. Germline CDR1 is WSHSY and CDR2 is SAAADI. CD8 cells classed as naive were CD45RO-negative and positively selected for CCR7, excluding terminally differentiated effector memory CD45RA+ cells. Each subset's genomic DNA was split evenly across several immunoSEQ plates. Sequencing used immunoSEQ multiplex PCR; TCRdb keeps in-frame clones, though not all of them. The sample holds around 2,000,000 clones, approximately 94% seen once. In its sample, this clone was seen once.

V gene TRBV10-2 combines with J gene TRBJ1-1; 7 positions match TRBD1. The TCR originated in a man between 18 and 29 years old in good health. Sequencing used naive CD8+ T cells sorted from blood. In nucleotides, the CDR3 is TGCGCCAGCGATGACAGGGAAGCTATGAACACTGAAGCTTTCTTT. Encoded protein: CASDDREAMNTEAFF.